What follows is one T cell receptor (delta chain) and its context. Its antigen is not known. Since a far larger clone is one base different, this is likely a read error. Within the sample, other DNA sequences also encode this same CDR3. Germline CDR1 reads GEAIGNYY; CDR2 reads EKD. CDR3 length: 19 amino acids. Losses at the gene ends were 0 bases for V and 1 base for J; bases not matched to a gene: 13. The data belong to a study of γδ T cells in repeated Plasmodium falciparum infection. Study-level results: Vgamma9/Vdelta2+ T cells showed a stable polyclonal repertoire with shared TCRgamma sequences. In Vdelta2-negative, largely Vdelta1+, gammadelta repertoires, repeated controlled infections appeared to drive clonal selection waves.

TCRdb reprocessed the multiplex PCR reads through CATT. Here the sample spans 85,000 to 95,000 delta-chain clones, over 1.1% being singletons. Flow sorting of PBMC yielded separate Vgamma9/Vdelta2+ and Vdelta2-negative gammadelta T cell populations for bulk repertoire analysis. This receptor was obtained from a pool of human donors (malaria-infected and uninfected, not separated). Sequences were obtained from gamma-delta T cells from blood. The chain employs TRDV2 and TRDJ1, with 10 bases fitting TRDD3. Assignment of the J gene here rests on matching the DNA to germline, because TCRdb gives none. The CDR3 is CACDTLPPGGYGSTDKLIF. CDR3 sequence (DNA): TGTGCCTGTGACACCCTGCCTCCCGGGGGATACGGAAGCACCGATAAACTCATCTTT.